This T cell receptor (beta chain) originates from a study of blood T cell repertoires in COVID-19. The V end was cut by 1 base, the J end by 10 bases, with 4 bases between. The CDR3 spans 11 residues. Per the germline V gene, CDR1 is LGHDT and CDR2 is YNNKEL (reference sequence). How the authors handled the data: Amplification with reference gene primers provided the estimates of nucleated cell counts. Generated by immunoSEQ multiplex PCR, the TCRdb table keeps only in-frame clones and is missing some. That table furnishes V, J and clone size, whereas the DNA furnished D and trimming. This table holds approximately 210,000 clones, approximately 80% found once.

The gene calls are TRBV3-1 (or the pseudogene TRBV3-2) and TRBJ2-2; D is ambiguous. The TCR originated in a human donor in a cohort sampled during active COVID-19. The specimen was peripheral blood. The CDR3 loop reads CASSQVAELFF. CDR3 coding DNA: TGTGCCAGCAGCCAAGTAGCGGAGCTGTTTTTT.